This TCR beta chain was captured in a study of human T cells and chemical hapten exposure. This clonotype was counted between two and nine times. Stated time point: patch test 2, 6 weeks after DPC sensitization. Treatment meaning: therapeutic diphenylcyclopropenone sensitization with weekly scalp DPC. MiXCR was run by TCRdb on the RACE reads, yielding one entry per CDR3 protein. The data contain some 90,000 distinct CDR3 sequences, 10% to 12% of them singletons. This receptor was taken from a middle-aged woman with alopecia areata. Some clones in this sample may be carry-over from other donors' samples. The sample consisted of whole blood, taken in connection with sensitization to the hapten diphenylcyclopropenone (DPC).

The CDR3 loop is CSVEVGDTQYF. Here the CDR3 DNA reads TGCAGCGTTGAAGTTGGAGATACGCAGTATTTT. The chain is built from TRBV29-1 and TRBJ2-3; no clear D gene. Germline-derived CDR1 and CDR2 are SQVTM and ANQGSEA. This CDR3 contains 11 residues. The V and J ends lost 1 base and 5 bases respectively, with 4 bases between them.